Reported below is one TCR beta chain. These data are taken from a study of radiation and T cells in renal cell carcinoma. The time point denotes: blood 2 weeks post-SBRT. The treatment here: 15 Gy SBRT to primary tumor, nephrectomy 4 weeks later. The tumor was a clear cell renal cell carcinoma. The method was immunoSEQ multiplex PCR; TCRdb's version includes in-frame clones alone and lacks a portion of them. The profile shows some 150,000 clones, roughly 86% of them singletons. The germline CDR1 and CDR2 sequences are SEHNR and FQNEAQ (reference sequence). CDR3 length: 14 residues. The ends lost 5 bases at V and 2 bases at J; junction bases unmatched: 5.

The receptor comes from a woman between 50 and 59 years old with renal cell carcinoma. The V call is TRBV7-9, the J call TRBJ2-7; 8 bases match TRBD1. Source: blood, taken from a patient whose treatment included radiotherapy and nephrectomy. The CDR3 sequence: CASSTEDRAYEQYF. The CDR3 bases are TGTGCCAGCAGCACGGAGGACAGGGCCTACGAGCAGTACTTC.